What follows describes a single TCR beta chain. While infection was still active, Seattle patients were enrolled and then followed longitudinally. The data are from a study of blood T cell repertoires in COVID-19. Using immunoSEQ multiplex PCR, the repertoire was profiled, and TCRdb retains in-frame clones only, with some absent. The table records about 170,000 clones, about 85% of them present only once. Trimming took 6 bases from V and 2 from J; bases not matched to a gene: 6. The CDR3 is 16 amino acids. Germline loops: CDR1 SGHDT, CDR2 YYEEEE. The clonotype was recovered from a man at least 80 years old with COVID-19, enrolled during active disease. The V gene is TRBV5-6, the J gene TRBJ2-2; 11 bases agree with TRBD1. Sequenced: peripheral blood. The CDR3 spells CASTFWTGGNTGELFF. The CDR3 DNA reads as TGTGCCAGCACCTTCTGGACAGGGGGCAACACCGGGGAGCTGTTTTTT.